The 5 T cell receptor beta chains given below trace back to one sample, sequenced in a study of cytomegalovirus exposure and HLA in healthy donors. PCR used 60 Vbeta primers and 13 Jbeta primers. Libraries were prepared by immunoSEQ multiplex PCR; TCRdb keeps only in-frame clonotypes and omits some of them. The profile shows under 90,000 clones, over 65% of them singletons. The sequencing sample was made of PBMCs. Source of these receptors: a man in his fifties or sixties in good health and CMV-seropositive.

The CDR3 protein is CASSWTEAGANVLTF. Here the CDR3 DNA reads TGTGCCAGCAGTTGGACGGAGGCGGGGGCCAACGTCCTGACTTTC. The chain joins TRBV2 to TRBJ2-6; TRBD2 is a possible D gene (5 bases). CDR1 and CDR2 from the germline V gene are SNHLY and FYNNEI. This CDR3 comprises 15 residues. V lost 5 bases and J lost 4, with 12 bases in between.

CDR3 nucleotide sequence: TGTGCCAGCAGCTTAAATAGCGGCTACCCCTACAATGAGCAGTTCTTC. This codes for CASSLNSGYPYNEQFF. The V call is TRBV7-3, the J call TRBJ2-1, with D possibly TRBD2 on 6 matching bases. Germline values: CDR1 SGHTA, CDR2 FQGTGA. The CDR3 extends over 16 amino acids. The V gene lost 1 base and the J gene lost 2 bases, with 12 bases spanning the gap.

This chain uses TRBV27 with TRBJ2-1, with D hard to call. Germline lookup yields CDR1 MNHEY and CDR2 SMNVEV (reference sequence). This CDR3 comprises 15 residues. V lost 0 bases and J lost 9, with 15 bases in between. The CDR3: CASSLSALFKSEQFF. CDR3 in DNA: TGTGCCAGCAGTTTATCCGCACTATTTAAATCTGAGCAGTTCTTC.

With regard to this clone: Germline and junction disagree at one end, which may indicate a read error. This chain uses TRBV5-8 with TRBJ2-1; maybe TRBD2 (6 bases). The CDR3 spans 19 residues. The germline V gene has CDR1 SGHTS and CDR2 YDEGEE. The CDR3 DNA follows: TGTGCCAGCAGCTTGGCCCTCGTTGTTAGCGGAGCCCTCTACAATGGGCAGTTCTTC. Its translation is CASSLALVVSGALYNGQFF.

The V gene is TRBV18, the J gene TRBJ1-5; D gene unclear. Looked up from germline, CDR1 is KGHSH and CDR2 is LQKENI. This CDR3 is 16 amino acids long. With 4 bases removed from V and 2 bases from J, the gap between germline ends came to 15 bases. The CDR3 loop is CASSLLVTTGNQPQHF. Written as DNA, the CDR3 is TGTGCCAGCTCACTACTGGTGACAACGGGCAATCAGCCCCAGCATTTT.